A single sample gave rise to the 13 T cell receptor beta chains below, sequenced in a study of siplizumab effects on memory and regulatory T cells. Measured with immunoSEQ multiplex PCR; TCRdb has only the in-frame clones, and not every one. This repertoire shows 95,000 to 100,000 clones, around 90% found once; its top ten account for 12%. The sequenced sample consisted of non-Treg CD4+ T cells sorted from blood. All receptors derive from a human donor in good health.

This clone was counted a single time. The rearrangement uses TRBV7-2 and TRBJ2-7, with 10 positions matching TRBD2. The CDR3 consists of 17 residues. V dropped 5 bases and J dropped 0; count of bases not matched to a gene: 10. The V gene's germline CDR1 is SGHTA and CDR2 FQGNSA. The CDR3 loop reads CASSRMLAGETSYEQYF. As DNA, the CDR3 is TGTGCCAGCAGCCGAATGCTAGCGGGAGAGACCTCCTACGAGCAGTACTTC.

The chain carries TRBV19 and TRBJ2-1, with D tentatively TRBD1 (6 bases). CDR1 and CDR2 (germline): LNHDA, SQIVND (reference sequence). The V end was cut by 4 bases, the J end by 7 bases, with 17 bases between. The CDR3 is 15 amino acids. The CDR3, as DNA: TGTGCCAGTAGTAGCGGAAACAGGGTTCGGAATGAGCAGTTCTTC. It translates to CASSSGNRVRNEQFF.

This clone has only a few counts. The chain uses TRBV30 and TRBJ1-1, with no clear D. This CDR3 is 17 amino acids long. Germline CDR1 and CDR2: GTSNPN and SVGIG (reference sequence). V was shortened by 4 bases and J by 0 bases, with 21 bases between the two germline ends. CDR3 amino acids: CAWNQVERRPMNTEAFF. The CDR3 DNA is TGTGCCTGGAACCAAGTGGAGAGGAGACCTATGAACACTGAAGCTTTCTTT. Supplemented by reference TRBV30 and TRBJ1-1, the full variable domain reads SQTIHQWPATLVQPVGSPLSLECTVEGTSNPNLYWYRQAAGRGLQLLFYSVGIGQISSEVPQNLSASRPQDRQFILSSKKLLLSDSGFYLCAWNQVERRPMNTEAFFGQGTRLTVV.

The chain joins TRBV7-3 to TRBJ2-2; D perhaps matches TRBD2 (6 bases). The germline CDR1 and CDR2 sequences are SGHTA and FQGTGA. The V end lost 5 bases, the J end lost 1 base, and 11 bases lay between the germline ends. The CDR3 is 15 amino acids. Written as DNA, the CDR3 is TGTGCCAGCAGCCCCCGGCGGGAGAACACCGGGGAGCTGTTTTTT. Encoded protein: CASSPRRENTGELFF. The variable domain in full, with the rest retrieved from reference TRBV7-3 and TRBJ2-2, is GAGVSQTPSNKVTEKGKYVELRCDPISGHTALYWYRQSLGQGPEFLIYFQGTGAADDSGLPNDRFFAVRPEGSVSTLKIQRTERGDSAVYLCASSPRRENTGELFFGEGSRLTVL.

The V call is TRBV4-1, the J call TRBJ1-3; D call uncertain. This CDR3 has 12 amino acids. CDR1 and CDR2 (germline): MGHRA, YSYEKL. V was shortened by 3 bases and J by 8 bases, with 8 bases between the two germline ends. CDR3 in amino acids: CASSQTLDTIYF. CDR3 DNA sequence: TGCGCCAGCAGCCAGACTTTAGACACCATATATTTT.

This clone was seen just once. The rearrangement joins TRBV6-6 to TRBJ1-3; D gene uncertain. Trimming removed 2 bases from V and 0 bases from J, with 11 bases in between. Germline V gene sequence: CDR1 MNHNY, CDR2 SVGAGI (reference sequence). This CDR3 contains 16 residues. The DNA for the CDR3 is TGTGCCAGCAGTTACGTGACCGGGTTCTCTGGAAACACCATATATTTT. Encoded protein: CASSYVTGFSGNTIYF.

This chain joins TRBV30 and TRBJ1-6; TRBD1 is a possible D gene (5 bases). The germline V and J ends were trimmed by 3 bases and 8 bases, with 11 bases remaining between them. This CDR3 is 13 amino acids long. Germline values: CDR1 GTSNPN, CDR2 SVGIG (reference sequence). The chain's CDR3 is CAWRPTGDSPLHF. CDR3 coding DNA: TGTGCCTGGAGACCAACGGGGGATTCACCCCTCCACTTT.

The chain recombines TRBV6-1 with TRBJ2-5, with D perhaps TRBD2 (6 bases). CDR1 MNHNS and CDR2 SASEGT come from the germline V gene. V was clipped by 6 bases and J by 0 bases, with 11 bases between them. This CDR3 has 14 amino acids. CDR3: CASSAGPYQETQYF. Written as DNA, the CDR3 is TGTGCCAGCAGCGCGGGACCGTACCAAGAGACCCAGTACTTC.

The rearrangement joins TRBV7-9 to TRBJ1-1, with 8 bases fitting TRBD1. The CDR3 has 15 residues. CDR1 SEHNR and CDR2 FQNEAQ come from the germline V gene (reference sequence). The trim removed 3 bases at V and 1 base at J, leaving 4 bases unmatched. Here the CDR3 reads CASSFNRGTNTEAFF. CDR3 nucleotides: TGTGCCAGCAGCTTTAACAGGGGGACGAACACTGAAGCTTTCTTT. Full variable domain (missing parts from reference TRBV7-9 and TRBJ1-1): DTGVSQNPRHKITKRGQNVTFRCDPISEHNRLYWYRQTLGQGPEFLTYFQNEAQLEKSRLLSDRFSAERPKGSFSTLEIQRTEQGDSAMYLCASSFNRGTNTEAFFGQGTRLTVV.

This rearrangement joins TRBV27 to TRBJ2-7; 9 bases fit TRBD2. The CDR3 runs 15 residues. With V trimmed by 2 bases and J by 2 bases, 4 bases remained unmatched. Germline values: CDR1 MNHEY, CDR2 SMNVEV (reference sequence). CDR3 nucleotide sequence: TGTGCCAGCAGTTTAAAGCTAGCGGGGACCTACGAGCAGTACTTC. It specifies CASSLKLAGTYEQYF.

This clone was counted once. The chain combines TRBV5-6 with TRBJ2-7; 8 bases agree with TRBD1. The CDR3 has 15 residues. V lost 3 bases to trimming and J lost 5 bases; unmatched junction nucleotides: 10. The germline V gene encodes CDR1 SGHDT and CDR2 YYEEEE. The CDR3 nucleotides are TGTGCCAGCAGCTGGACCGGGACAGGACCCCACGAGCAGTACTTC. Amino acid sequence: CASSWTGTGPHEQYF. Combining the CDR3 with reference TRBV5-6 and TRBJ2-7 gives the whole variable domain DAGVTQSPTHLIKTRGQQVTLRCSPKSGHDTVSWYQQALGQGPQFIFQYYEEEERQRGNFPDRFSGHQFPNYSSELNVNALLLGDSALYLCASSWTGTGPHEQYFGPGTRLTVT.

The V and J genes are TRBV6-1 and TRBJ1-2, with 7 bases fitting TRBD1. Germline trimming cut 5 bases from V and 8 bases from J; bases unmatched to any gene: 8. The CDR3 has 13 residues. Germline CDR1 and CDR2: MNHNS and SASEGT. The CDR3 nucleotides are TGTGCCAGCAGTCGTCACAGGGGCGGGGGCTACACCTTC. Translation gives CASSRHRGGGYTF.

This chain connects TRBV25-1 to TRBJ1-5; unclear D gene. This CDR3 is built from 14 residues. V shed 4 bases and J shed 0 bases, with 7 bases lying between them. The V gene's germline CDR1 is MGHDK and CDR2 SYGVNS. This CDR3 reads CASSVSGSNQPQHF. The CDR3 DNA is TGTGCCAGCAGTGTATCGGGTAGCAATCAGCCCCAGCATTTT.